These 16 T cell receptor beta chains originate from one sample sequenced in a study of T cells in women clearing cervical HPV infection. The protocol was immunoSEQ multiplex PCR, while the TCRdb copy is restricted to in-frame clones and leaves out a portion. This table lists around 35,000 clones. Sequenced material: blood buffy coat. The receptors shown here come from a woman aged 18 to 75 with a cervical HPV16 infection that either progressed to CIN3+ or cleared (not recorded which).

For this clone: The observed sequence ends 3 residues before the CDR3 terminus, with the missing tail filled in from the germline J gene. The chain combines TRBV18 with TRBJ2-7; 7 bases agree with TRBD2. The CDR3 is made up of 15 amino acids. Losses at the gene ends were 4 bases for V and 5 bases for J; bases not matched to a gene: 11. CDR1 KGHSH and CDR2 LQKENI come from the germline V gene. Incomplete CDR3 DNA: TGTGCCAGCTCACTTCTGCCGGGGAGGGTGCACGAG. Residues: CASSLLPGRVHE. The complete CDR3 reads CASSLLPGRVHEQYF.

A remark on this clone: The read ends 3 residues early relative to the CDR3; the germline J gene fills the gap. J is TRBJ2-3 and V is TRBV7-8, with 9 positions matching TRBD2. The CDR3 runs 16 residues. Germline CDR1 reads SGHVS; CDR2 reads FQNEAQ. CDR3 DNA (partial): TGTGCCAGCAGCTTAGCGAGAGCTAGCGGGAAAGAGACG. It codes for CASSLARASGKET. The full CDR3 protein reads CASSLARASGKETQYF.

Points on this clone: The read finishes 3 residues shy of the CDR3 end, and the germline J gene is used to complete it. V is TRBV7-6 and J is TRBJ2-2, with D possibly being TRBD1 (5 bases). The V gene's germline CDR1 is SGHVS and CDR2 FNYEAQ. CDR3 length: 18 amino acids. The covered CDR3 bases are TGTGCCAGCAGCCCACAGGCCCGGAAGGGCTCTGGGGCCAACGTG. Translating gives CASSPQARKGSGANV. In full, the CDR3 reads CASSPQARKGSGANVLFF.

On this clone: Read sequence stops 3 residues before the CDR3 end, and the germline J gene provides the missing end. The chain is built from TRBV18 and TRBJ1-2; D gene uncertain. The CDR3 loop spans 15 amino acids. CDR1 is KGHSH and CDR2 is LQKENI in the germline V gene. This chain's CDR3 is CASSQTSGSSYDYTF. The CDR3 DNA, read in part, is TGTGCCAGCTCCCAGACTAGCGGGAGCTCCTACGAC.

In the case of this clone: The read gets to within 3 residues of the CDR3 end, and the germline J gene fills in the rest. This chain joins TRBV20-1 and TRBJ2-7; TRBD2 matches 9 bases. Germline V lookup: CDR1 DFQATT, CDR2 SNEGSKA (reference sequence). This CDR3 contains 15 residues. V lost 6 bases to trimming and J lost 3 bases; unmatched junction nucleotides: 12. The CDR3 is CSAQTLAGVSYEQYF. Incomplete CDR3 DNA: TGCAGTGCCCAGACCTTAGCGGGAGTCAGCTACGAG.

Note on this clone: Read data end 3 residues before the CDR3 end; the end is taken from the germline J gene. The chain uses TRBV19 and TRBJ1-4, with TRBD1 matching over 7 bases. Germline V CDR1 and CDR2: LNHDA, SQIVND (reference sequence). V gave up 5 bases and J gave up 5 bases; unmatched junction bases: 5. This CDR3 contains 14 residues. CDR3 loop: CASSFRDRNEKLFF. The CDR3 DNA, read in part, is TGTGCCAGTAGTTTCCGGGACAGAAATGAAAAA.

Of note for this clone: The read terminates 3 residues before the CDR3 end, so the remaining end is supplied by the germline J gene. The chain couples TRBV5-1 to TRBJ2-3; D gene ambiguous. The CDR3 consists of 16 residues. The V end lost 4 bases, the J end lost 3 bases, and 18 bases lay between the germline ends. CDR1 is SGHRS, CDR2 YFSETQ, per germline. The CDR3 sequence: CASSPAWVSQTDTQYF. CDR3 DNA, as far as it was read: TGCGCCAGCAGCCCGGCGTGGGTTAGCCAGACAGATACG.

The CDR3 reads CSARDVVTGGPSTDTQYF. Incomplete CDR3 DNA: TGCAGTGCTAGAGATGTTGTGACGGGGGGACCGAGCACAGATACG. This chain links TRBV20-1 with TRBJ2-3; 7 bases are shared with TRBD2. The read comes to an end 3 residues before the CDR3 does, leaving the germline J gene to fill in the end. CDR3 length: 18 residues. With V trimmed by 0 bases and J by 0 bases, 12 bases remained unmatched. Per the germline V gene, CDR1 is DFQATT and CDR2 is SNEGSKA (reference sequence).

As regards this clone: Sequencing ends 3 residues short of the CDR3 end; the germline J gene provides the rest. This chain connects TRBV23-1 to TRBJ1-5, with 7 bases aligning to TRBD1. TRBV23-1 is sorted into the ORF group, with uncertain function. This CDR3 is built from 16 residues. V lost 0 bases, J lost 4 bases, and 6 bases stayed unmatched. The CDR3 bases that were read are TGCGCCAGCAGTCAATCAAGGGGACAGAGTAATCAGCCC. Amino acids: CASSQSRGQSNQP. The entire CDR3 reads CASSQSRGQSNQPQHF.

In the case of this clone: The read gets to within 3 residues of the CDR3 end, and the germline J gene fills in the rest. The rearrangement joins TRBV4-1 to TRBJ2-3, with 9 bases fitting TRBD2. This CDR3 is built from 15 residues. The V and J ends lost 2 bases and 5 bases, in that order; junction bases with no gene match: 5. Germline loops: CDR1 MGHRA, CDR2 YSYEKL. Incomplete CDR3 DNA: TGCGCCAGCAGCCAAAGCGGGGGGCCAGGAGATACG. Its translation: CASSQSGGPGDT. Given in full, the CDR3 is CASSQSGGPGDTQYF.

About this clone: The CDR3 is cut off 3 residues early in the read; its end comes from the germline J gene. The rearrangement links TRBV2 to TRBJ1-1; a weak D match, TRBD1 (5 bases). The ends were cut back, 7 bases at V and 4 bases at J, with 13 bases in the middle. Germline CDR1 SNHLY, CDR2 FYNNEI. This CDR3 has 13 residues. The sequenced CDR3 bases are TGTGCCAGCACTGTGGGGGGGGGCACTGAA. Protein: CASTVGGGTE. The full CDR3 protein reads CASTVGGGTEAFF.

A note on this clone: The read ends 3 residues before the CDR3 terminus; that terminus is restored from the germline J gene. This sequence joins TRBV18 and TRBJ1-2; D might be TRBD1 (6 bases). This CDR3 spans 14 amino acids. Germline CDR1 and CDR2: KGHSH and LQKENI. CDR3 sequence: CASSLRDTTYDYTF. CDR3 DNA (partial): TGTGCCAGCTCACTCCGGGACACTACCTACGAC.

Comment on this clone: The sequenced fragment ends 3 residues before the CDR3 boundary, so the rest is inferred from the germline J gene. V usage is TRBV5-6 and J usage is TRBJ2-3, with unresolved D. Trimming pared 5 bases from V and 2 bases from J, leaving 6 bases between. Germline-derived CDR1 and CDR2 are SGHDT and YYEEEE. The CDR3 is 12 amino acids. CDR3 DNA, as far as it was read: TGTGCCAGCAGATATATCACAGATACG. Protein: CASRYITDT. The full CDR3 is CASRYITDTQYF. The whole variable domain, remainder taken from reference TRBV5-6 and TRBJ2-3, is DAGVTQSPTHLIKTRGQQVTLRCSPKSGHDTVSWYQQALGQGPQFIFQYYEEEERQRGNFPDRFSGHQFPNYSSELNVNALLLGDSALYLCASRYITDTQYFGPGTRLTVL.

With respect to this clone: The CDR3 end falls 3 residues outside the read, so it is completed with the germline J gene. The chain is built from TRBV6-2 or TRBV6-3 and TRBJ2-5; 8 bases map to TRBD1. J gave up 4 bases and V 7 bases, and 5 bases lay outside the gene matches. The CDR3 loop spans 13 amino acids. Per germline, CDR1 MNHEY and CDR2 SVGEGT. The DNA read from the CDR3 is TGTGCCAGCACGAACAGGGGGTTAGAGACC. Amino acid sequence: CASTNRGLET. In full, the CDR3 reads CASTNRGLETQYF.

About this clone: With the read ending 3 residues before the CDR3 end, the germline J gene is used to fill in that end. V usage is TRBV30 and J usage is TRBJ1-4; weak D call: TRBD1 (6 bases). The germline gives CDR1 GTSNPN, CDR2 SVGIG (reference sequence). V was trimmed by 2 bases and J by 7 bases, leaving 23 bases between them. There are 17 residues in the CDR3. The CDR3 is CAWSTRWGHRGGEKLFF. CDR3 DNA, as far as it was read: TGTGCCTGGAGTACCCGTTGGGGGCACCGCGGAGGTGAAAAA.

Notes on this clone: The sequence runs out 3 residues before the end of the CDR3; the remainder is reconstructed from the germline J gene. The chain couples TRBV11-3 to TRBJ2-7, with TRBD1 identical over 7 bases. J gave up 2 bases and V 6 bases, and 4 bases lay outside the gene matches. CDR3 length: 13 residues. Germline V CDR1 and CDR2: SGHNT, YENEEA. The part of the CDR3 DNA that was read is TGTGCCAGCAGTCTGGGACAGACCTACGAG. Protein sequence: CASSLGQTYE. The complete CDR3 sequence is CASSLGQTYEQYF.